This T cell receptor beta chain was documented in a study of blood T cell repertoires in COVID-19. At the level of the study: Sample material is recorded as cDNA or gDNA derived from T cells, B-cell-depleted T cells, or PBMCs.

The CDR3 runs to 16 residues. Germline V gene data show CDR1 as SGDLS and CDR2 as YYNGEE. V gave up 4 bases and J gave up 7 bases; unmatched junction bases: 8. How the authors handled the data: Cell counts per sample came from amplifying reference gene primers. The method was immunoSEQ multiplex PCR; TCRdb's version includes in-frame clones alone and lacks a portion of them. D and trimming were read from the DNA, whereas the V and J calls and clone size are those reported in that table. This table has 53,000 or so clones, about 81% appearing once. Sequencing used peripheral blood. This receptor was taken from a man aged 65-85 years with active COVID-19. V usage is TRBV9 and J usage is TRBJ2-1; 13 positions agree with TRBD2. CDR3 in amino acids: CASSPVLAGGRNEQFF. The CDR3 DNA reads TGTGCCAGCAGCCCGGTACTAGCGGGAGGGCGAAATGAGCAGTTCTTC.